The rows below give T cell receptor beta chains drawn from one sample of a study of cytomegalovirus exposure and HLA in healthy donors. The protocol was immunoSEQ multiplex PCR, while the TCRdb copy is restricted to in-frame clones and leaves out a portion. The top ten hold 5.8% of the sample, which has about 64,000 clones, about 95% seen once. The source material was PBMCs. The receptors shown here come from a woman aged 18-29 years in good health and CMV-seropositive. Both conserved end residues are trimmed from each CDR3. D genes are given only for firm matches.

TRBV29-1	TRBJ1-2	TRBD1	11	SVPSGQGLGYT
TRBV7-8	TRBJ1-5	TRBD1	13	ASSPQGTGRQPQH
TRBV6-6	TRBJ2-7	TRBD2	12	ASSSWTSGYEQY
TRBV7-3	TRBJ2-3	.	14	ASSPRRDGVTDTQY
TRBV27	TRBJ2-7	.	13	ASSLQAPSSYEQY
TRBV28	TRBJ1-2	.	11	ASSPRGNYGYT
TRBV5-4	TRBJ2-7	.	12	ASSLVGGPREQY
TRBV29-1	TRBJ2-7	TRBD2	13	SVEGQTSGDYEQY
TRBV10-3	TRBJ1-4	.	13	AISSVATTNEKLF
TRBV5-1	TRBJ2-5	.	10	ASSSGAETQY
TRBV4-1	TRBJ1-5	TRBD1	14	ASSQGPDRVNQPQH
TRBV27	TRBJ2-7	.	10	ASSLGGREKY
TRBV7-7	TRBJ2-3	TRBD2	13	ASSFGTSGIDTQY
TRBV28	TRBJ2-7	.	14	ASSLGRTGILGEQY
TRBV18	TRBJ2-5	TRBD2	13	ASSPLAGGRETQY
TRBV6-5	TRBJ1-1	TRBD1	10	ASTLRQGEAF
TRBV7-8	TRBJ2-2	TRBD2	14	ASSLGGTLNTGELF
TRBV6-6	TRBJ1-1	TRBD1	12	ASSPQGASTEAF
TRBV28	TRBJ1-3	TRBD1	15	ASKTGTAFGSGNTIY
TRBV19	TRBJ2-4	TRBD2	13	ASGADRGSLSIQY
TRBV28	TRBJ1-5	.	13	ASSSPAQSNQPQH
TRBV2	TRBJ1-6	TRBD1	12	ASSGTGDNSPLH
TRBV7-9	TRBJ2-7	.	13	ASSRPAAGNYEQY
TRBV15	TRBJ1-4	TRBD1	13	ATSRGTGGDEKLF
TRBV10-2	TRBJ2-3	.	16	ASSESTHSHQSTDTQY
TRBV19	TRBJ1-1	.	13	ASSILPGAKAEAF
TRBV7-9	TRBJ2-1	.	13	ASSLARGSYNEQF
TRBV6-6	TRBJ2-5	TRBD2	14	ASSYFLAGGQETQY
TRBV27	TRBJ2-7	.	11	ASSLKQGSEQY
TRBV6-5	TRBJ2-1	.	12	ASSAIAAYNEQF
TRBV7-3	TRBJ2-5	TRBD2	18	ASTSGTGLAGGPVQETQY
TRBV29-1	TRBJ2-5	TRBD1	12	SVTWQARGETQY